The sample holds many counts of the clone carrying this T cell receptor beta chain. Its target is not known. Time point denoted: persistent/refractory GD, antithyroid drugs over 5 years with positive TRAb. Extracted RNA from PBMCs served as the source of the TCR library. The entry originates in a study of regulatory T cells in long-lasting Graves disease. CDR3 regions were amplified by Arm-PCR using iRepertoire HTBI primers to build TCR beta libraries. Using its own MiXCR run on the multiplex PCR reads, TCRdb lists one record per CDR3 protein. The sample carries some 420,000 distinct CDR3 sequences, 20% to 25% recorded once. Study-level results: Repertoires from persistent disease leaned toward TRBV28, TRBJ1-2 and TRBJ2-5.

The CDR3 extends over 17 amino acids. Trimming took off 1 base at V and 2 bases at J, with 17 bases between the two ends. CDR1 MDHEN and CDR2 SYDVKM come from the germline V gene. The input for sequencing was peripheral blood mononuclear cells (PBMCs), taken when the disease was refractory, from a patient treated with antithyroid drugs. V is TRBV28 and J is TRBJ2-5; TRBD1 might be the D (6 bases). The receptor was derived from a female donor with Graves disease. CDR3 in amino acids: CASSLSSSRGRQETQYF. The CDR3 DNA follows: TGTGCCAGCAGTTTATCGTCCAGCAGGGGAAGGCAAGAGACCCAGTACTTC.